The clone carrying this T cell receptor (beta chain) was counted many times. Its antigen is as yet unknown. Time point given: patch test 2, 6 weeks after DPC sensitization. Indicated treatment: therapeutic diphenylcyclopropenone sensitization with weekly scalp DPC. Non-pregnant alopecia patients aged 18 to 70, suitable for DPC therapy. Library preparation tagged each individual cDNA molecule with a unique molecular identifier. Original methodology: The median was roughly 91,000 TCRs per sample, ranging 23,224 to 690,600. A single record per CDR3 protein comes from TCRdb applying MiXCR to the RACE reads. These V and J calls rely on TCRdb rather than the paper's analysis. This sample has 350,000 to 400,000 distinct CDR3 sequences, with nearly 6.5% found just once. The sample is drawn from a study of human T cells and chemical hapten exposure. This CDR3 contains 14 residues. Per the germline V gene, CDR1 is SGHTA and CDR2 is FQGNSA. With 6 bases removed from V and 2 bases from J, the gap between germline ends came to 12 bases.

General study points: TCRs exceeding a frequency of 1 in 1000 stayed unchanged under DPC sensitization.

The source material was whole blood, sampled in connection with sensitization to the hapten diphenylcyclopropenone (DPC). This sequence was found in a woman aged 18-29 years with alopecia areata. Some clones in this sample may be carry-over from other donors' samples. The chain couples TRBV7-2 to TRBJ2-3; the D gene is possibly TRBD2 (5 bases). Here the CDR3 reads CASRAGIHTDTQYF. The CDR3 bases are TGTGCCAGCAGGGCGGGCATCCACACAGATACGCAGTATTTT.